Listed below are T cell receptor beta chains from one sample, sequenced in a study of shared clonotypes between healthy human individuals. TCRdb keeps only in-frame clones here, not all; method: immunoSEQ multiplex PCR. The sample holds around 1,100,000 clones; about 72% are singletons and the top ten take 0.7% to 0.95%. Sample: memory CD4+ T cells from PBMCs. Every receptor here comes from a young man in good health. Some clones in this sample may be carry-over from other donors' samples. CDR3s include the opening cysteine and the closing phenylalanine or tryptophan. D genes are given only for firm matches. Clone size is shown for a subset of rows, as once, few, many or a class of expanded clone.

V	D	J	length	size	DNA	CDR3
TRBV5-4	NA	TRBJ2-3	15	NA	TGTGCCAGCAGCCAGAAAGGCCCAACGGCAGATACGCAGTATTTT	CASSQKGPTADTQYF
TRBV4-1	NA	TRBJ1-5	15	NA	TGCGCCAGCAGCCAAAAAGGGTTGGGCAATCAGCCCCAGCATTTT	CASSQKGLGNQPQHF
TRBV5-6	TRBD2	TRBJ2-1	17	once	TGTGCCAGCAGCCTGTGGGGACTAGCGGGAGGCTACAATGAGCAGTTCTTC	CASSLWGLAGGYNEQFF
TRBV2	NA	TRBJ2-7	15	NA	TGTGCCAGCAGTGAGGAGACAGCCAGCTCCTACGAGCAGTACTTC	CASSEETASSYEQYF
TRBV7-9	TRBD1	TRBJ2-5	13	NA	TGTGCCAGCCAAGGACAGGGCGGAGAGACCCAGTACTTC	CASQGQGGETQYF
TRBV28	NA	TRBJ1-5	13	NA	TGTGCCAGCGGCGGTTATAGCAATCAGCCCCAGCATTTT	CASGGYSNQPQHF
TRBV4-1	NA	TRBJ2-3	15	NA	TGCGCCAGCAGCCAAGCTCTGCTAGCAGGAGATACGCAGTATTTT	CASSQALLAGDTQYF
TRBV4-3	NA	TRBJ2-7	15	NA	TGCGCCAGCAGCGTAAACCCCCGGCGGGGTTACGAGCAGTACTTC	CASSVNPRRGYEQYF
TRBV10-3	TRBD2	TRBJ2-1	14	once	TGTGCCATCACCCTCAGCGGGAAGGGCAATGAGCAGTTCTTC	CAITLSGKGNEQFF
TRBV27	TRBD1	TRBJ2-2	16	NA	TGTGCCAGCAGGCCCCAGGCCAGGGGGTACACCGGGGAGCTGTTTTTT	CASRPQARGYTGELFF
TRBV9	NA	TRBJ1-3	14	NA	TGTGCCAGCAGCGTAGGGACATCTGGAAACACCATATATTTT	CASSVGTSGNTIYF
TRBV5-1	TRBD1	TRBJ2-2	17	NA	TGCGCCAGCAGCTACTCGACAGGGTTTTGGAACACCGGGGAGCTGTTTTTT	CASSYSTGFWNTGELFF
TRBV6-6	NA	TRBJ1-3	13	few	TGTGCCACGGGTGGGAGCTCTGGAAACACCATATATTTT	CATGGSSGNTIYF
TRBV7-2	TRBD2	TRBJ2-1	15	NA	TGTGCCAGCAGCTTGGGCACTAGCGGCTACAATGAGCAGTTCTTC	CASSLGTSGYNEQFF
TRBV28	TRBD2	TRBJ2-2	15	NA	TGTGCCAGCAGTATTAGCGGGAGTCGGACCGGGGAGCTGTTTTTT	CASSISGSRTGELFF
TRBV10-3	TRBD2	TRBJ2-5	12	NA	TGTGCCATCAGGGGACTAGTTGAGACCCAGTACTTC	CAIRGLVETQYF
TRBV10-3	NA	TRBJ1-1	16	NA	TGTGCCATCAGCCCGGGACAAGAGGGGGGAAACACTGAAGCTTTCTTT	CAISPGQEGGNTEAFF
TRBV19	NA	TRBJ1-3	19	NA	TGTGCCAGTAGTATCGGCCCCCGGGGGGGACGGAGTGCTGGAAACACCATATATTTT	CASSIGPRGGRSAGNTIYF
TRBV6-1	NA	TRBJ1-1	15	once	TGTGCCAGCAGTGAACTGGCAGGGAGGGGTACTGAAGCTTTCTTT	CASSELAGRGTEAFF
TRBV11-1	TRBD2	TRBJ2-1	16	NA	TGTGCCAGCAGCAGGCTAGCGGGATTCGTGAGTGGTGAGCAGTTCTTC	CASSRLAGFVSGEQFF
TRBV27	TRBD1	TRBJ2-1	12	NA	TGTGCCAGCAGTACGACAGGGGTTGAGCAGTTCTTC	CASSTTGVEQFF
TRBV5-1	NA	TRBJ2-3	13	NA	TGCGCCAGCAGCTTGGGGTCGGCAGATACGCAGTATTTT	CASSLGSADTQYF
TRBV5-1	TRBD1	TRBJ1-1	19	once	TGCGCCAGCAGCCTCCGGCCATCCGGGACAGATCCTCGGAACACTGAAGCTTTCTTT	CASSLRPSGTDPRNTEAFF
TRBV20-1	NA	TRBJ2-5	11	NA	TGCAGTGCTCGAGGGCCGGGGACCCAGTACTTC	CSARGPGTQYF
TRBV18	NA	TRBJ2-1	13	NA	TGTGCCAGCTCACTCTCGATCTACAATGAGCAGTTCTTC	CASSLSIYNEQFF
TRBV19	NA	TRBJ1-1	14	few	TGTGCCAGTAGTATTTCAGGGCCTGACACTGAAGCTTTCTTT	CASSISGPDTEAFF
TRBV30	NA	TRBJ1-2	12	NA	TGTGCCTGGAGAGTTAACCTCTTGGGCTACACCTTC	CAWRVNLLGYTF
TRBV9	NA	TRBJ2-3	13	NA	TGTGCCAGCGGTGGGCTCGGCACAGATACGCAGTATTTT	CASGGLGTDTQYF
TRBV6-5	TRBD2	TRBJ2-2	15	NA	TGTGCCAGCACCTTGGGCCTAGCGGACACCGGGGAGCTGTTTTTT	CASTLGLADTGELFF
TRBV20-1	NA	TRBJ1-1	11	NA	TGCAGTGCTAGGATCCAGACTGAAGCTTTCTTT	CSARIQTEAFF
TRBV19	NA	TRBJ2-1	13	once	TGTGCCAGTAGTGCAGGGAGGCACAATGAGCAGTTCTTC	CASSAGRHNEQFF
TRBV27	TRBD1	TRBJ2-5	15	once	TGTGCCAGCAGGGATTTAGGGACAGGGAGGGAGACCCAGTACTTC	CASRDLGTGRETQYF
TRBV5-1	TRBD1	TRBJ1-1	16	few	TGCGCCAGCCACCCTCCGGACAGGGGGTTGGACACTGAAGCTTTCTTT	CASHPPDRGLDTEAFF